This T cell receptor beta chain was sequenced in a study of T cell clones after liver transplantation. For the study at large: Samples came from ITN030ST, which attempted immunosuppression withdrawal within 2 years of liver transplantation. Pre-transplant mixed lymphocyte reactions yielded third-party-reactive TCRbeta sequences as comparators for graft-donor-reactive sequences. Without induction therapy, subjects received standard immunosuppression until 12-24 months post-transplant. General observations from the study: Post-transplant time points were not standardized, so conclusions are preliminary.

As for this clone: Its matching antigen is unknown.

Libraries were prepared by immunoSEQ multiplex PCR; TCRdb keeps only in-frame clonotypes and omits some of them. The data contain 15,000 to 20,000 clones, around 80% of them singletons. The sequencing used CD8+ T cells from blood, collected about 50 months after liver transplant. This sequence originates from a human patient who received a liver transplant. The T cells may come from the graft donor.

The CDR3 protein is CASSLGRQGLRGNEQFF. DNA for the CDR3: TGTGCCAGCAGCTTAGGAAGACAGGGGCTGAGGGGCAATGAGCAGTTCTTC. V usage is TRBV11-2 and J usage is TRBJ2-1, with 8 bases identical to TRBD1. This CDR3 spans 17 amino acids. Germline V gene lookup returns CDR1 SGHAT and CDR2 FQNNGV. The trim removed 1 base at V and 6 bases at J, leaving 11 bases unmatched.